Listed here are 28 T cell receptor beta chains from one sample, sequenced in a study of beta chain features in type 1 diabetes. Their antigens remain unidentified. All of the isolated RNA was reverse transcribed, so expressed TCRB transcripts were sequenced. The data were produced by immunoSEQ multiplex PCR, yet TCRdb's version contains in-frame clones alone and is incomplete. This table has hundreds of thousands of clones, 13% appearing once. Study-level findings and limits: All four CD4+ subsets of Type 1 diabetes patients contained TCRB CDR3s that were moderately but significantly shorter.

Sequencing was done on a sample of naive CD4+ T cells from blood. All receptors come from a man between 18 and 35 years old with type 1 diabetes.

This clone appeared a few times. The rearrangement joins TRBV25-1 to TRBJ2-2; no clear D gene. Germline V gene data show CDR1 as MGHDK and CDR2 as SYGVNS. The V end lost 8 bases, the J end lost 0 bases, and 7 bases lay between the germline ends. This CDR3 is 13 amino acids long. The CDR3, as DNA: TGTGCCAGCTTGGTCACGAACACCGGGGAGCTGTTTTTT. This codes for CASLVTNTGELFF.

V gene TRBV30 combines with J gene TRBJ1-2; TRBD1 might be the D (6 bases). Per germline, CDR1 GTSNPN and CDR2 SVGIG (reference sequence). V dropped 3 bases and J dropped 4 bases, with 18 bases sitting between them. CDR3 length: 15 residues. The CDR3 loop is CAWSRYRESPYGYTF. CDR3 DNA sequence: TGTGCCTGGAGCAGATACAGGGAATCTCCCTATGGCTACACCTTC.

This chain links TRBV29-1 with TRBJ2-7; TRBD2 is a possible D gene (5 bases). This CDR3 is built from 14 residues. The V gene lost 5 bases and the J gene lost 2 bases, with 16 bases spanning the gap. Germline V gene lookup returns CDR1 SQVTM and CDR2 ANQGSEA. CDR3 protein: CSVTSRETAYEQYF. CDR3 DNA sequence: TGCAGCGTTACGAGTCGGGAAACAGCCTACGAGCAGTACTTC.

V is TRBV29-1 and J is TRBJ2-3, with D perhaps matching TRBD1 (6 bases). Trimming left V 4 bases short and J 3 bases short, with 11 bases between. This CDR3 has 13 residues. Germline V gives CDR1 SQVTM, CDR2 ANQGSEA. CDR3: CSVGQGLTDTQYF. The CDR3 coding sequence is TGCAGCGTTGGTCAGGGGCTAACAGATACGCAGTATTTT.

There are a few counts of this clone. The V gene is TRBV30, the J gene TRBJ1-1, with 12 bases aligning to TRBD1. Germline V gene data show CDR1 as GTSNPN and CDR2 as SVGIG (reference sequence). This CDR3 comprises 14 residues. J was trimmed by 11 bases and V by 3 bases; bases with no gene match: 10. The CDR3 region has the DNA TGTGCCTGGAGCGCGGAGGGACAGGGGGCCCGCGCTTTCTTT. Residues: CAWSAEGQGARAFF.

V gene TRBV19 combines with J gene TRBJ1-5; TRBD1 aligns across 8 bases. With V trimmed by 5 bases and J by 0 bases, 3 bases remained unmatched. Looked up from germline, CDR1 is LNHDA and CDR2 is SQIVND (reference sequence). The CDR3 sequence is 15 residues long. CDR3 in DNA: TGTGCCAGTAGTGGAGGACAGGGTAGCAATCAGCCCCAGCATTTT. It specifies CASSGGQGSNQPQHF.

The table lists this clone with a few counts. The chain employs TRBV28 and TRBJ1-1; 9 nucleotides align to TRBD1. J lost 4 bases, V lost 10 bases, and 7 bases had no gene match. Germline CDR1 and CDR2: MDHEN and SYDVKM. This CDR3 has 13 residues. CDR3 DNA: TGTGCCACCCGGGACAGGGTGGGCACTGAAGCTTTCTTT. As protein: CATRDRVGTEAFF.

This clone has just a few counts. This chain links TRBV25-1 with TRBJ1-2; TRBD1 matches 9 bases. Per the germline V gene, CDR1 is MGHDK and CDR2 is SYGVNS. The V gene end was trimmed by 2 bases and the J gene end by 10 bases; junction bases not matched to a gene: 8. CDR3 size: 14 residues. CDR3 sequence (DNA): TGTGCCAGCAGTGAAACCGGGACAGGGCCCACCTACACCTTC. It codes for CASSETGTGPTYTF.

The sample holds a few counts of this clone. The chain couples TRBV19 to TRBJ2-1; TRBD1 matches at 7 bases. The CDR3 is made up of 15 amino acids. Unmatched junction bases numbered 7, after V lost 8 bases and J lost 0 bases. Per the germline V gene, CDR1 is LNHDA and CDR2 is SQIVND (reference sequence). The CDR3 sequence: CASAWGQSSYNEQFF. The CDR3 bases are TGTGCCAGTGCATGGGGACAGAGCTCCTACAATGAGCAGTTCTTC.

The chain has TRBV7-9 and TRBJ2-5; D might be TRBD1 (7 bases). CDR1 SEHNR and CDR2 FQNEAQ come from the germline V gene (reference sequence). V lost 7 bases, J lost 5 bases, and 17 bases lay in between. The CDR3 has 14 residues. The CDR3 coding sequence is TGTGCCAGCAACCAGGATCCAGGGGGGGAGACCCAGTACTTC. It codes for CASNQDPGGETQYF.

V is TRBV6-5 and J is TRBJ1-5, with D unresolved. Germline CDR1 MNHEY, CDR2 SVGAGI. The V gene lost 5 bases and the J gene lost 5 bases, with 7 bases spanning the gap. The CDR3 runs 12 residues. This CDR3 is CASSQLDQPQHF. The CDR3 coding sequence is TGTGCCAGCAGTCAGCTGGATCAGCCCCAGCATTTT.

The chain couples TRBV7-2 to TRBJ2-7, with D possibly called TRBD1 or TRBD2 (5 bases each). The V and J ends lost 0 bases and 4 bases respectively, with 7 bases between them. Germline CDR1 reads SGHTA; CDR2 reads FQGNSA. CDR3 length: 13 amino acids. CDR3 coding DNA: TGTGCCAGCAGCTTAGCGGGGGAGTACGAGCAGTACTTC. Its translation: CASSLAGEYEQYF.

A few counts support this clone. The CDR3: CAISVQQGYGYTF. The CDR3 region has the DNA TGTGCCATCAGTGTCCAACAGGGTTATGGCTACACCTTC. The V gene is TRBV10-3, the J gene TRBJ1-2; a weak D match, TRBD1 (6 bases). V was pared by 4 bases and J by 5 bases, with 11 bases between. Germline values: CDR1 ENHRY, CDR2 SYGVKD. The CDR3 spans 13 residues.

This clone turned up a few times. The rearrangement uses TRBV6-4 and TRBJ2-6; the D is unclear. There are 13 residues in the CDR3. The germline CDR1 and CDR2 sequences are MRHNA and SNTAGT. The ends were cut back, 8 bases at V and 0 bases at J, with 5 bases in the middle. The CDR3 DNA follows: TGTGCCAGCGGGATCTCTGGGGCCAACGTCCTGACTTTC. This gives the protein CASGISGANVLTF.

This clone was seen only a few times. V gene TRBV13 combines with J gene TRBJ1-1; TRBD1 might be the D (6 bases). The CDR3 length is 13 residues. V gave up 6 bases and J gave up 3 bases, with 11 bases separating them. Germline V gives CDR1 PRHDT, CDR2 FYEKMQ (reference sequence). CDR3 sequence reads: CASRYKGDTEAFF. The DNA for the CDR3 is TGTGCCAGCAGATACAAGGGGGACACTGAAGCTTTCTTT.

As for this clone: The same CDR3 also results from other DNA sequences found in this sample. This chain joins TRBV9 and TRBJ1-1; a possible D gene is TRBD1 (6 bases). Trimming took 0 bases from V and 1 from J, leaving 7 bases between them. Per the germline V gene, CDR1 is SGDLS and CDR2 is YYNGEE. This CDR3 is built from 14 residues. The CDR3 here is CASSVVQGNTEAFF. The DNA for the CDR3 is TGTGCCAGCAGCGTAGTACAGGGGAACACTGAAGCTTTCTTT.

This clone occurred a few times. The chain joins TRBV7-9 to TRBJ1-3, with D unclear. Looked up from germline, CDR1 is SEHNR and CDR2 is FQNEAQ (reference sequence). V was shortened by 5 bases and J by 4 bases, with 12 bases between the two germline ends. This CDR3 is built from 14 residues. The CDR3 here is CASSGVERGNTIYF. Here the CDR3 DNA reads TGTGCCAGCAGCGGGGTCGAAAGGGGAAACACCATATATTTT.

The chain is built from TRBV27 and TRBJ2-1; D is unresolved. Germline V gene data show CDR1 as MNHEY and CDR2 as SMNVEV (reference sequence). The V gene lost 7 bases and the J gene lost 3 bases, with 16 bases spanning the gap. The CDR3 extends over 15 amino acids. The CDR3 DNA is TGTGCCAGCACCTTTAGAGCCGCGGTCTACAATGAGCAGTTCTTC. Amino acids: CASTFRAAVYNEQFF.

This sequence joins TRBV2 and TRBJ1-1; the D gene is possibly TRBD1 (6 bases). The CDR3 totals 11 residues. V was cut by 6 bases and J by 10 bases, with 12 bases left in between. The V gene's germline CDR1 is SNHLY and CDR2 FYNNEI. The CDR3 spells CASSGQSGAFF. The CDR3 region has the DNA TGTGCCAGCAGCGGACAGTCGGGAGCTTTCTTT.

This clone has just a few counts. The chain joins TRBV18 to TRBJ2-3; unclear D gene. CDR3 length: 13 amino acids. Germline loops: CDR1 KGHSH, CDR2 LQKENI. Trimming removed 3 bases at V and 5 bases at J, with 9 bases between. CDR3 region: CASSPRRQDTQYF. Here the CDR3 DNA reads TGTGCCAGCTCACCCAGAAGGCAAGATACGCAGTATTTT.

The chain is built from TRBV2 and TRBJ2-7; the D is unclear. CDR3 size: 16 residues. The germline gives CDR1 SNHLY, CDR2 FYNNEI. Trimming pared 2 bases from V and 1 base from J, leaving 15 bases between. This chain's CDR3 is CASSEKPQAGSYEQYF. The CDR3, as DNA: TGTGCCAGCAGTGAAAAACCCCAGGCTGGGTCCTACGAGCAGTACTTC.

The rearrangement links TRBV28 to TRBJ2-3; 8 bases align to TRBD2. This CDR3 has 17 amino acids. Germline-derived CDR1 and CDR2 are MDHEN and SYDVKM. V shed 3 bases and J 0 bases; nucleotides not matched to a gene: 8. The CDR3 loop reads CASSFGSGAISTDTQYF. The CDR3 DNA is TGTGCCAGCAGTTTTGGTAGCGGGGCGATTAGCACAGATACGCAGTATTTT.

The chain combines TRBV2 with TRBJ1-2, with D hard to call. CDR3 length: 16 residues. Between the trimmed V and J ends, which lost 6 bases and 4 bases, there was a span of 21 bases. Germline values: CDR1 SNHLY, CDR2 FYNNEI. The CDR3 DNA reads TGTGCCAGCAGACCTCTCCTCGGCGCCCTCGGCTATGGCTACACCTTC. It is translated as CASRPLLGALGYGYTF.

This clone has only a few counts. The V call is TRBV6-5, the J call TRBJ2-1; the match to TRBD2 covers 11 bases. This CDR3 region has 14 residues. Germline V gives CDR1 MNHEY, CDR2 SVGAGI. The ends lost 10 bases at V and 8 bases at J; junction bases unmatched: 10. The CDR3 loop reads CATNSGGAPDEQFF. CDR3 nucleotides: TGTGCCACCAATAGCGGGGGGGCCCCCGATGAGCAGTTCTTC.

This clone came up a few times. The chain uses TRBV5-6 and TRBJ1-1; the D gene is possibly TRBD1 (5 bases). Per the germline V gene, CDR1 is SGHDT and CDR2 is YYEEEE. Trimming removed 4 bases from V and 0 bases from J, with 10 bases in between. CDR3 length: 14 amino acids. This CDR3 reads CASSPGPVNTEAFF. The CDR3, as DNA: TGTGCCAGCAGCCCGGGACCGGTGAACACTGAAGCTTTCTTT.

V gene TRBV19 combines with J gene TRBJ2-7; 9 positions match TRBD1. The CDR3 is 12 amino acids. Germline assignment: CDR1 LNHDA and CDR2 SQIVND (reference sequence). Trimming removed 5 bases from V and 6 bases from J; junction bases left unmatched: 2. CDR3 sequence: CASSGQGLEQYF. The CDR3 DNA sequence: TGTGCCAGTAGTGGACAGGGGCTCGAGCAGTACTTC. The full variable domain, rest sourced from reference TRBV19 and TRBJ2-7, is DGGITQSPKYLFRKEGQNVTLSCEQNLNHDAMYWYRQDPGQGLRLIYYSQIVNDFQKGDIAEGYSVSREKKESFPLTVTSAQKNPTAFYLCASSGQGLEQYFGPGTRLTVT.

In this sample, this clone turned up a few times. This chain uses TRBV7-9 with TRBJ1-3; D not resolved. CDR1 and CDR2 from the germline V gene are SEHNR and FQNEAQ (reference sequence). Trimming took off 5 bases at V and 0 bases at J, with 14 bases between the two ends. The CDR3 runs 16 residues. CDR3: CASSHKRSNSGNTIYF. The CDR3 nucleotides are TGTGCCAGCAGCCATAAACGGAGCAACTCTGGAAACACCATATATTTT. The variable domain in full, completed from reference TRBV7-9 and TRBJ1-3, reads DTGVSQNPRHKITKRGQNVTFRCDPISEHNRLYWYRQTLGQGPEFLTYFQNEAQLEKSRLLSDRFSAERPKGSFSTLEIQRTEQGDSAMYLCASSHKRSNSGNTIYFGEGSWLTVV.

This clone has more than one count but fewer than ten. The gene calls are TRBV7-7 and TRBJ2-5; D may be TRBD1 or TRBD2 (5 bases each). With 5 bases removed from V and 5 bases from J, the gap between germline ends came to 21 bases. The CDR3 is made up of 16 amino acids. Per the germline V gene, CDR1 is SSHAT and CDR2 is FNYEAQ (reference sequence). In DNA, the CDR3 is TGTGCCAGCAGCCCGGGGACCCCTACTCCGCGGGAGACCCAGTACTTC. It encodes CASSPGTPTPRETQYF.